This T cell receptor (beta chain) was captured in a study of cytomegalovirus exposure and HLA in healthy donors. Study details: The study's early data release held about 85 million unique TCRs from HLA-typed donors. Falling in the Caucasian-associated ancestry cluster were about 82% of a few hundred genotyped donors. Findings and limits, study-wide: The authors later found HLA-associated TCR beta chains more clonally expanded than equally common others.

A multiplex PCR was run with 60 Vbeta primers and 13 Jbeta primers. Data came from immunoSEQ multiplex PCR; TCRdb stores just in-frame clones and leaves some out. Among tens of thousands of clones, about 77% were seen once, and the ten largest hold about 2.7%. Only one count was recorded for this clone. Antigen: not known. The CDR3 spans 15 residues. V lost 5 bases, J lost 7 bases, and 6 bases stayed unmatched. The germline V gene encodes CDR1 SEHNR and CDR2 FQNEAQ (reference sequence). This receptor was taken from a male donor in good health and CMV-seropositive. The V gene is TRBV7-9, the J gene TRBJ2-1, with 12 bases aligning to TRBD2. Sequenced sample: PBMCs. CDR3 sequence reads: CASSQTSGSWNEQFF. As DNA, the CDR3 is TGTGCCAGCAGCCAGACTAGCGGGAGTTGGAATGAGCAGTTCTTC.